Following are 21 T cell receptor beta chains from one sample sequenced in a study of CD8 T cells in ankylosing spondylitis. TCRdb ran MiXCR on the 5' RACE reads and lists one entry per CDR3 protein. Of under 300,000 distinct CDR3 sequences in the sample, about 10% are singletons; the top ten hold 6.8%. The sequenced sample consisted of blood, either unsorted or a sorted T cell fraction (not recorded which). Receptors originate from a male donor with ankylosing spondylitis or in good health (not recorded which).

In this sample, this clonotype turned up many times. The chain recombines TRBV7-8 with TRBJ2-1; TRBD2 matches 10 bases. The junction had 6 bases not matched to a gene; V was cut back by 3 bases and J by 4 bases. Germline CDR1 reads SGHVS; CDR2 reads FQNEAQ. This CDR3 is built from 16 residues. CDR3 loop: CASSLLAGGRYNEQFF. CDR3 bases: TGTGCCAGCAGCTTGTTAGCGGGGGGCCGTTACAATGAGCAGTTCTTC. Full variable domain (missing parts from reference TRBV7-8 and TRBJ2-1): GAGVSQSPRYKVAKRGQDVALRCDPISGHVSLFWYQQALGQGPEFLTYFQNEAQLDKSGLPSDRFFAERPEGSVSTLKIQRTQQEDSAVYLCASSLLAGGRYNEQFFGPGTRLTVL.

In its sample, this clonotype was seen many times. This chain joins TRBV20-1 and TRBJ1-2, with TRBD1 matching 7 bases. Germline-derived CDR1 and CDR2 are DFQATT and SNEGSKA (reference sequence). The trim removed 4 bases at V and 3 bases at J, leaving 8 bases unmatched. The CDR3 is made up of 14 amino acids. DNA of the CDR3: TGCAGTGCTAACCCTCGGGACAGAGACTATGGCTACACCTTC. Amino acid sequence: CSANPRDRDYGYTF.

This chain connects TRBV9 to TRBJ2-1; D is ambiguous. This CDR3 is built from 12 residues. Trimming removed 4 bases from V and 8 bases from J, with 10 bases in between. Germline CDR1 is SGDLS and CDR2 is YYNGEE. CDR3 in amino acids: CASSLRTDEQFF. The CDR3 DNA follows: TGTGCCAGCAGCCTCCGGACGGATGAGCAGTTCTTC.

This chain links TRBV29-1 with TRBJ2-3; 8 bases agree with TRBD2. Per the germline V gene, CDR1 is SQVTM and CDR2 is ANQGSEA. V was clipped by 4 bases and J by 7 bases; unmatched bases: 10. There are 14 residues in the CDR3. CDR3 coding DNA: TGCAGCGTTGCGGGACTAGTGGGTTTAAATACGCAGTATTTT. This codes for CSVAGLVGLNTQYF.

The chain recombines TRBV29-1 with TRBJ2-1, with D tentatively TRBD2 (6 bases). Between the trimmed V and J ends, which lost 2 bases and 10 bases, there was a span of 12 bases. Per germline, CDR1 SQVTM and CDR2 ANQGSEA. The CDR3 covers 12 residues. Here the CDR3 DNA reads TGCAGCGTTGAAATTGGTGCGGGGGAGCAGTTCTTC. It specifies CSVEIGAGEQFF.

At least ten counts were recorded for this clonotype. This chain uses TRBV20-1 with TRBJ2-5; D ambiguous. V lost 4 bases and J lost 5, with 20 bases in between. The CDR3 has 15 residues. Per germline, CDR1 DFQATT and CDR2 SNEGSKA (reference sequence). The CDR3 sequence is CSATPVAYLWETQYF. DNA for the CDR3: TGCAGTGCTACTCCGGTGGCCTACCTGTGGGAGACCCAGTACTTC.

This clonotype was picked up one time. The chain combines TRBV2 with TRBJ2-5, with D possibly being TRBD2 (5 bases). V was pared by 3 bases and J by 0 bases, with 11 bases between. This CDR3 spans 15 amino acids. Germline V gene lookup returns CDR1 SNHLY and CDR2 FYNNEI. The CDR3 sequence is CASSEGNGDQETQYF. The CDR3 DNA sequence: TGTGCCAGCAGTGAGGGGAACGGGGACCAAGAGACCCAGTACTTC.

As concerns this clonotype: One base away lies a much larger clone, so this may be a sequencing read error. The J gene is TRBJ2-1, the V gene TRBV5-1, with 8 bases identical to TRBD2. V gave up 3 bases and J gave up 13 bases; unmatched junction bases: 9. The germline V gene encodes CDR1 SGHRS and CDR2 YFSETQ. The CDR3 sequence is 13 residues long. For the CDR3, the DNA is TGCGCCAGCAGCTGGACTAGCAGGAGCCCCCAGTTCTTC. Protein product: CASSWTSRSPQFF.

V is TRBV3-1 and J is TRBJ2-5, with D possibly TRBD1 on 6 matching bases. The CDR3 is 15 residues long. V gave up 6 bases and J gave up 0 bases, with 14 bases separating them. In germline, CDR1 is LGHDT, CDR2 YNNKEL (reference sequence). The CDR3 DNA is TGTGCCAGCAGTTGGGAGACAGGATACCAAGAGACCCAGTACTTC. Translated, it gives CASSWETGYQETQYF.

This clonotype was counted ten times or more. This chain connects TRBV4-2 to TRBJ2-5, with 12 bases aligning to TRBD2. V dropped 7 bases and J dropped 5; count of bases not matched to a gene: 8. CDR3 length: 15 residues. Germline lookup yields CDR1 LGHNA and CDR2 YNFKEQ. DNA of the CDR3: TGTGCCAGCACTCAGACTAGCGGGAGAAGGGAGACCCAGTACTTC. Its translation: CASTQTSGRRETQYF.

V and J are TRBV28 and TRBJ2-3, with TRBD1 identical over 8 bases. Germline V CDR1 and CDR2: MDHEN, SYDVKM. Trimming took 3 bases from V and 4 from J; bases not matched to a gene: 12. The CDR3 is 17 residues long. The CDR3 here is CASSFGEGAGGADTQYF. For the CDR3, the DNA is TGTGCCAGCAGTTTCGGTGAGGGTGCAGGGGGCGCAGATACGCAGTATTTT.

This clonotype was detected ten times or more. The V call is TRBV5-1, the J call TRBJ2-5; 7 nucleotides agree with TRBD1. The germline V gene has CDR1 SGHRS and CDR2 YFSETQ. Trimming cost V 4 bases and J 5 bases; bases outside gene matches: 8. The CDR3 loop spans 14 amino acids. The CDR3 DNA follows: TGCGCCAGCAGCCTTGGACAGGCGCGGGAGACCCAGTACTTC. It is translated as CASSLGQARETQYF. Looking up the rest from reference TRBV5-1 and TRBJ2-5 gives the full variable domain: KAGVTQTPRYLIKTRGQQVTLSCSPISGHRSVSWYQQTPGQGLQFLFEYFSETQRNKGNFPGRFSGRQFSNSRSEMNVSTLELGDSALYLCASSLGQARETQYFGPGTRLLVL.

There are many counts of this clonotype. The genes are TRBV25-1 and TRBJ2-3, with TRBD2 matching over 11 bases. CDR1 and CDR2 from the germline V gene are MGHDK and SYGVNS. The V gene end was trimmed by 5 bases and the J gene end by 6 bases; junction bases not matched to a gene: 13. This CDR3 has 17 residues. The CDR3 coding sequence is TGTGCCAGCAGTAACCGGTTAGCGGGGGGGCCAACCGATACGCAGTATTTT. Residues: CASSNRLAGGPTDTQYF.

Ten or more counts support this clonotype. V usage is TRBV20-1 and J usage is TRBJ2-2; D possibly corresponds to TRBD2 (5 bases). Germline CDR1 DFQATT, CDR2 SNEGSKA (reference sequence). This CDR3 has 16 amino acids. Trimming shortened V by 0 bases and J by 1 base, and 12 bases separated the two germline ends. CDR3 sequence (DNA): TGCAGTGCTAGAGATTTAAAACGGGAGAACACCGGGGAGCTGTTTTTT. Its protein product is CSARDLKRENTGELFF.

This clonotype was seen more than once but under ten times. J is TRBJ2-5 and V is TRBV7-6, with D hard to call. Looked up from germline, CDR1 is SGHVS and CDR2 is FNYEAQ. V lost 5 bases and J lost 5, with 21 bases in between. The CDR3 runs to 16 residues. Here the CDR3 reads CASSTRYRAYLETQYF. In nucleotides, the CDR3 is TGTGCCAGCAGCACTCGATACAGAGCCTACTTGGAGACCCAGTACTTC.

The chain combines TRBV12-3 or TRBV12-4 with TRBJ2-1; TRBD2 agrees at 14 bases. This CDR3 contains 17 residues. V was pared by 6 bases and J by 3 bases, with 7 bases of the junction left unmatched. CDR3 nucleotides: TGTGCCAGCAGCCCGGGACTAGCGGGAGTCAACTACAATGAGCAGTTCTTC. Translation: CASSPGLAGVNYNEQFF.

This chain joins TRBV10-3 and TRBJ2-7; D possibly corresponds to TRBD1 (6 bases). V lost 6 bases and J 5 bases, leaving 17 bases between the germline ends. The length of the CDR3 is 14 residues. The germline V gene has CDR1 ENHRY and CDR2 SYGVKD. This chain's CDR3 is CAISPPQGSHEQYF. CDR3 coding DNA: TGTGCCATCAGCCCCCCACAGGGATCCCACGAGCAGTACTTC.

This clonotype was picked up a small number of times. The chain carries TRBV7-8 and TRBJ2-7, with 7 positions matching TRBD1. Losses at the gene ends were 10 bases for V and 0 bases for J; bases not matched to a gene: 9. The CDR3 has 14 residues. Germline values: CDR1 SGHVS, CDR2 FQNEAQ. The CDR3 spells CAISTGVSSYEQYF. For the CDR3, the DNA is TGTGCCATCTCAACAGGGGTAAGCTCCTACGAGCAGTACTTC.

This clonotype was seen repeatedly, ten times or more. The chain couples TRBV24-1 to TRBJ2-5, with a tentative D call TRBD2 (6 bases). There are 16 residues in the CDR3. CDR1 and CDR2 (germline): KGHDR, SFDVKD. V lost 2 bases and J lost 4, with 16 bases in between. The CDR3 loop reads CATSDSDAGGSETQYF. Here the CDR3 DNA reads TGTGCCACCAGTGATTCGGACGCCGGAGGGTCAGAGACCCAGTACTTC.

The chain recombines TRBV12-2 with TRBJ2-5. TRBV12-2 is listed as a pseudogene. The CDR3 contains 14 residues. The CDR3 DNA reads TGTGCAAGTCGCATCACAGGGGACCAAGAGACCCAGTACTTC. Its protein product is CASRITGDQETQYF.

This clonotype was counted many times. The genes are TRBV12-3 or TRBV12-4 and TRBJ1-5; no definite D call. This CDR3 has 13 amino acids. The V end lost 7 bases, the J end lost 6 bases, and 13 bases lay between the germline ends. The CDR3 coding sequence is TGTGCCAGCAACGACAATCCCCCTCAGCCCCAGCATTTT. Encoded protein: CASNDNPPQPQHF.